Shown below are 24 T cell receptor beta chains from a single sample sequenced in a study of blood T cell repertoires in COVID-19 (dated by TCRdb to 2019 to 2021). To prepare the library, the immunoSEQ multiplex PCR assay was applied. Drawn from immuneACCESS, this table holds only the in-frame rearrangements with V and J called that TCRdb kept. Clones are partly lost; checked studies trace under half to an unresolved V gene and leave the rest unexplained. The table for this sample lists tens of thousands of clones; less than 85% of them were counted only once. The ten largest clones capture 4% to 6% of the sample. Material for sequencing was peripheral blood. The origin of the receptors is a woman aged 70-85 years with acute or convalescent COVID-19.

The chain is built from TRBV5-1 and TRBJ2-7; no firm D call. CDR3 length equals 12 residues. Germline CDR1 SGHRS, CDR2 YFSETQ. V was shortened by 1 base and J by 6 bases, with 8 bases between the two germline ends. CDR3 loop: CASSLIGAEQYF. The CDR3 nucleotides are TGCGCCAGCAGCTTGATTGGAGCCGAGCAGTACTTC.

This clone was seen once. This chain joins TRBV7-2 and TRBJ2-7; the D gene is possibly TRBD2 (6 bases). V dropped 1 base and J dropped 6 bases, with 16 bases sitting between them. The CDR3 runs to 15 residues. CDR1 is SGHTA and CDR2 is FQGNSA in the germline V gene. The CDR3 loop is CASSLESGVGIEQYF. CDR3 DNA sequence: TGTGCCAGCAGCTTAGAGTCGGGGGTAGGAATCGAGCAGTACTTC.

The rearrangement uses TRBV7-9 and TRBJ2-1, with 7 bases matching TRBD2. CDR1 and CDR2 from the germline V gene are SEHNR and FQNEAQ (reference sequence). V was clipped by 3 bases and J by 5 bases; unmatched bases: 10. The length of the CDR3 is 16 residues. In nucleotides, the CDR3 is TGTGCCAGCAGCTTGCGCGGGGGAGGATCACACAATGAGCAGTTCTTC. This codes for CASSLRGGGSHNEQFF.

The rearrangement links TRBV10-3 to TRBJ1-6; D remains unclear. Trimming removed 2 bases at V and 10 bases at J, with 6 bases between. The CDR3 spans 12 residues. Germline V CDR1 and CDR2: ENHRY, SYGVKD. As DNA, the CDR3 is TGTGCCATCAGTGAGGGCACATCACCCCTCCACTTT. It encodes CAISEGTSPLHF.

The chain joins TRBV2 to TRBJ1-1, with D perhaps TRBD1 (6 bases). This CDR3 has 13 amino acids. V was trimmed by 8 bases and J by 5 bases, leaving 15 bases between them. Germline V CDR1 and CDR2: SNHLY, FYNNEI. CDR3 nucleotide sequence: TGTGCCAGCGTCAGGACAGAGGAGACTGAAGCTTTCTTT. This sequence encodes CASVRTEETEAFF.

V usage is TRBV7-9 and J usage is TRBJ2-1, with D perhaps TRBD2 (6 bases). The V gene lost 5 bases and the J gene lost 0 bases, with 20 bases spanning the gap. Germline lookup yields CDR1 SEHNR and CDR2 FQNEAQ (reference sequence). The CDR3 has 18 residues. The CDR3 sequence: CASSKPGLAISSYNEQFF. As DNA, the CDR3 is TGTGCCAGCAGCAAACCGGGACTGGCCATCAGCTCCTACAATGAGCAGTTCTTC.

CDR3 coding DNA: TGTGCCAGCAGCCCTCAAGAGACCCAGTACTTC. Protein: CASSPQETQYF. The chain carries TRBV7-8 and TRBJ2-5; D gene ambiguous. Germline values: CDR1 SGHVS, CDR2 FQNEAQ. Trimming shortened V by 5 bases and J by 2 bases, and 3 bases separated the two germline ends. The CDR3 length is 11 residues.

A word on this clone: Other DNA sequences in this sample translate to the same CDR3. The chain uses TRBV19 and TRBJ1-3, with 8 bases aligning to TRBD1. V shed 4 bases and J 2 bases; nucleotides not matched to a gene: 1. The CDR3 has 14 amino acids. CDR1 is LNHDA and CDR2 is SQIVND in the germline V gene (reference sequence). The CDR3 sequence: CASSTTGAGNTIYF. The DNA for the CDR3 is TGTGCCAGTAGTACGACAGGGGCTGGAAACACCATATATTTT.

The CDR3 DNA sequence: TGCAGCGTCGACGAGGACAGGGAAAAGGATGGCTACACCTTC. This sequence encodes CSVDEDREKDGYTF. The chain uses TRBV29-1 and TRBJ1-2; TRBD1 aligns across 8 bases. V lost 6 bases and J lost 6; bases outside the gene matches: 12. This CDR3 has 14 amino acids. Germline V gene data show CDR1 as SQVTM and CDR2 as ANQGSEA.

The chain couples TRBV7-9 to TRBJ1-1; 10 nucleotides match TRBD1. Trimming removed 5 bases from V and 5 bases from J; junction bases left unmatched: 8. Germline CDR1 and CDR2: SEHNR and FQNEAQ (reference sequence). The CDR3 has 15 amino acids. In DNA form, the CDR3 reads TGTGCCAGCAGCCCGAGACAGGGGGCAGTAACTGAAGCTTTCTTT. It yields the protein CASSPRQGAVTEAFF.

In its sample, this clone was seen a few times. V usage is TRBV3-1 (or the pseudogene TRBV3-2) and J usage is TRBJ1-6; possibly TRBD1 for D (5 bases). The germline CDR1 and CDR2 sequences are LGHDT and YNNKEL (reference sequence). The germline V and J ends were trimmed by 0 bases and 9 bases, with 9 bases remaining between them. This CDR3 is 14 amino acids long. CDR3 coding DNA: TGTGCCAGCAGCCAAGAGCCAGGGCCTTCACCCCTCCACTTT. Translation gives CASSQEPGPSPLHF.

This chain links TRBV11-3 with TRBJ2-7, with D maybe TRBD1 (8 bases). Trimming pared 7 bases from V and 2 bases from J, leaving 15 bases between. The CDR3 totals 14 residues. Germline lookup yields CDR1 SGHNT and CDR2 YENEEA. The chain's CDR3 is CASTGQGGTYEQYF. The CDR3 DNA sequence: TGTGCCAGCACCGGACAGGGAGGGACCTACGAGCAGTACTTC.

The rearrangement joins TRBV27 to TRBJ1-4, with D hard to call. Trimming pared 1 base from V and 4 bases from J, leaving 4 bases between. The CDR3 has 13 residues. Germline lookup yields CDR1 MNHEY and CDR2 SMNVEV (reference sequence). CDR3 nucleotide sequence: TGTGCCAGCAGTTTATGGCTTAATGAAAAACTGTTTTTT. Translated, it gives CASSLWLNEKLFF.

The V and J genes are TRBV7-7 and TRBJ2-7; 7 nucleotides align to TRBD1. The CDR3 runs 15 residues. CDR1 is SSHAT and CDR2 is FNYEAQ in the germline V gene (reference sequence). J was trimmed by 2 bases and V by 5 bases; bases with no gene match: 9. CDR3 sequence (DNA): TGTGCCAGCAGCCGCCATACAGGGGTCCCCTACGAGCAGTACTTC. It specifies CASSRHTGVPYEQYF.

The chain recombines TRBV7-2 with TRBJ2-3; 9 bases map to TRBD2. Germline-derived CDR1 and CDR2 are SGHTA and FQGNSA. This CDR3 spans 16 amino acids. The trim removed 1 base at V and 2 bases at J, leaving 4 bases unmatched. The CDR3 loop is CASSLVAGVVTDTQYF. In DNA, the CDR3 is TGTGCCAGCAGCTTAGTAGCGGGGGTAGTCACAGATACGCAGTATTTT.

V is TRBV3-1 (or the pseudogene TRBV3-2) and J is TRBJ1-1; no firm D call. Germline-derived CDR1 and CDR2 are LGHDT and YNNKEL (reference sequence). The V gene lost 1 base and the J gene lost 2 bases, with 5 bases spanning the gap. The CDR3 covers 13 residues. CDR3 protein: CASSQVSNTEAFF. CDR3 nucleotides: TGTGCCAGCAGCCAAGTTAGCAACACTGAAGCTTTCTTT.

This chain's CDR3 is CASSFNVGQDEQFF. The CDR3, as DNA: TGTGCCAGCAGCTTCAACGTGGGGCAAGATGAGCAGTTCTTC. The chain couples TRBV11-2 to TRBJ2-1; tentative D call: TRBD1 (5 bases). CDR3 length: 14 amino acids. Per germline, CDR1 SGHAT and CDR2 FQNNGV. Trimming took 3 bases from V and 8 from J, leaving 14 bases between them.

J is TRBJ2-5 and V is TRBV14; D gene unclear. The CDR3 spans 14 residues. Germline-derived CDR1 and CDR2 are SGHDN and FVKESK. V lost 3 bases and J lost 1, with 9 bases in between. As DNA, the CDR3 is TGTGCCAGCAGCCAGTCCCCAGGCCAAGAGACCCAGTACTTC. Its protein is CASSQSPGQETQYF.

J is TRBJ2-6 and V is TRBV5-1; 7 positions match TRBD1. Germline lookup yields CDR1 SGHRS and CDR2 YFSETQ. V shed 4 bases and J 0 bases; nucleotides not matched to a gene: 10. CDR3 length equals 18 residues. DNA of the CDR3: TGCGCCAGCAGCCCCTGGACAGGAAAGAGCTCTGGGGCCAACGTCCTGACTTTC. This codes for CASSPWTGKSSGANVLTF.

J is TRBJ1-3 and V is TRBV19; D gene ambiguous. The ends were cut back, 8 bases at V and 8 bases at J, with 22 bases in the middle. Germline assignment: CDR1 LNHDA and CDR2 SQIVND (reference sequence). The CDR3 loop spans 15 amino acids. The CDR3 reads CASRSWASLGDTIYF. The CDR3 DNA follows: TGTGCCAGTCGGAGCTGGGCCTCGCTCGGGGACACCATATATTTT.

The CDR3 nucleotides are TGTGCCAGCAGCAAAGCGAGGTCAGGGTACACCGGGGAGCTGTTTTTT. Protein product: CASSKARSGYTGELFF. The V and J genes are TRBV21-1 and TRBJ2-2; TRBD1, the D gene given by the table, was not confirmed from the DNA. TRBV21-1 is described as a pseudogene. The CDR3 contains 16 residues.

Only a few counts were recorded for this clone. The chain is built from TRBV3-1 (or the pseudogene TRBV3-2) and TRBJ1-1, with 7 bases that match TRBD1. Germline V lookup: CDR1 LGHDT, CDR2 YNNKEL (reference sequence). The CDR3 length is 15 residues. Germline trimming cut 8 bases from V and 4 bases from J; bases unmatched to any gene: 13. The CDR3 DNA follows: TGTGCCAGCGGTAAGAGGGGGGCAGGGGGCACTGAAGCTTTCTTT. Translating it yields CASGKRGAGGTEAFF.

V usage is TRBV3-1 (or the pseudogene TRBV3-2) and J usage is TRBJ1-2; 8 positions agree with TRBD1. CDR1 is LGHDT, CDR2 YNNKEL, per germline (reference sequence). Trimming removed 5 bases from V and 3 bases from J; junction bases left unmatched: 2. The CDR3 runs 13 residues. CDR3 in amino acids: CASSSTGDYGYTF. CDR3 coding DNA: TGTGCCAGCAGCTCGACAGGGGACTATGGCTACACCTTC.

Worth noting for this clone: Its ends do not fully match the called genes, so a read error is possible. The rearrangement uses TRBV5-4 and TRBJ2-5, with 8 bases fitting TRBD1. The CDR3 totals 15 residues. Germline values: CDR1 SGHNT, CDR2 YYREEE (reference sequence). The CDR3 protein is CASSPWTGLQETQYF. In DNA form, the CDR3 reads TGTGCCAGCAGCCCCTGGACAGGGCTCCAAGAAACCCAGTACTTC.